The clone carrying this T cell receptor beta chain was found once. Only in-frame clones appear in the TCRdb table, and some are missing; sequencing was by immunoSEQ multiplex PCR. This table holds about 53,000 clones, around 90% found once. This sample stems from a study of control samples from healthy donors and cancer patients. The sequence came from a man between 60 and 75 years old with head and neck cancer. The sequenced sample consisted of PBMCs.

CDR3 sequence: CASSLARGLYTGELFF. The CDR3, as DNA: TGTGCCAGCAGCTTAGCGCGGGGGCTATACACCGGGGAGCTGTTTTTT. V and J are TRBV7-8 and TRBJ2-2, with a weak D call TRBD2 (7 bases). The CDR3 consists of 16 residues. V lost 0 bases and J lost 3, with 11 bases in between. Germline CDR1 reads SGHVS; CDR2 reads FQNEAQ.